The 18 T cell receptor beta chains below all came from one sample that was sequenced in a study of human T cells and chemical hapten exposure. Time point indicated: patch test 2, 6 weeks after DPC sensitization. The treatment: therapeutic diphenylcyclopropenone sensitization with weekly scalp DPC. TCRdb reanalysed the RACE reads using MiXCR and keeps one entry per CDR3 protein. Of more than 85,000 distinct CDR3 sequences listed, approximately 10% were seen once; the top ten hold about 2%. Sequenced material: whole blood, taken in connection with sensitization to the hapten diphenylcyclopropenone (DPC). The source is a man aged 35 to 55 with alopecia areata. Some clones in this sample may be carry-over from other donors' samples.

This clonotype has only a few counts. J is TRBJ2-7 and V is TRBV10-3, with a tentative D call TRBD1 (6 bases). The CDR3 length is 13 residues. V lost 0 bases to trimming and J lost 6 bases, with 9 bases between them. Germline V gives CDR1 ENHRY, CDR2 SYGVKD. The CDR3 sequence: CAISESGRGEQYV. The CDR3 bases are TGTGCCATCAGTGAGTCAGGCAGGGGCGAGCAGTACGTC.

This chain joins TRBV30 and TRBJ2-1; 11 positions agree with TRBD2. The CDR3 runs 14 residues. Trimming removed 6 bases from V and 7 bases from J; junction bases left unmatched: 8. From germline, CDR1 is GTSNPN and CDR2 SVGIG (reference sequence). The CDR3 here is CACPLAGVDNEQFF. The CDR3 nucleotides are TGTGCCTGTCCACTAGCGGGAGTTGATAATGAGCAGTTCTTC. Variable domain in full (rest from reference TRBV30 and TRBJ2-1): SQTIHQWPATLVQPVGSPLSLECTVEGTSNPNLYWYRQAAGRGLQLLFYSVGIGQISSEVPQNLSASRPQDRQFILSSKKLLLSDSGFYLCACPLAGVDNEQFFGPGTRLTVL.

This clonotype was observed a few times. The rearrangement links TRBV6-2 or TRBV6-3 to TRBJ2-4, with 8 bases lining up with TRBD1. Germline V gene sequence: CDR1 MNHEY, CDR2 SVGEGT. CDR3 length equals 14 residues. After removal of 6 bases from V and 2 bases from J, the junction contained 3 bases not matched to a gene. The CDR3 DNA reads as TGTGCCAGCAGGGACAGGGAGCCCAAAAACATTCAGTACTTC. Translation gives CASRDREPKNIQYF.

This chain connects TRBV29-1 to TRBJ2-3, with unresolved D. Per the germline V gene, CDR1 is SQVTM and CDR2 is ANQGSEA. This CDR3 has 11 amino acids. V lost 2 bases, J lost 5 bases, and 5 bases lay in between. Here the CDR3 DNA reads TGCAGCGTTGAACCTGGAGATACGCAGTATTTT. It specifies CSVEPGDTQYF.

This chain connects TRBV7-8 to TRBJ1-1, with D uncertain. V lost 2 bases to trimming and J lost 3 bases, with 4 bases between them. The CDR3 has 12 residues. Germline V lookup: CDR1 SGHVS, CDR2 FQNEAQ. CDR3 sequence (DNA): TGTGCCAGCAGCTTACTTCACACTGAAGCTTTCTTT. It encodes CASSLLHTEAFF.

The chain links TRBV27 to TRBJ2-3; TRBD2 agrees at 9 bases. The V gene end was trimmed by 5 bases and the J gene end by 5 bases; junction bases not matched to a gene: 11. Per germline, CDR1 MNHEY and CDR2 SMNVEV (reference sequence). This CDR3 spans 16 amino acids. CDR3 loop: CASSTLLAGGQDTQYF. Here the CDR3 DNA reads TGTGCCAGCAGTACCCTACTGGCGGGAGGGCAAGATACGCAGTATTTT.

This clonotype was seen more than once but under ten times. The chain combines TRBV6-1 with TRBJ2-7, with TRBD1 matching over 10 bases. The V and J ends lost 4 bases and 6 bases, in that order; junction bases with no gene match: 9. Germline V gives CDR1 MNHNS, CDR2 SASEGT. The CDR3 consists of 15 residues. This CDR3 reads CASSGTGGLLSEQYV. The CDR3 DNA is TGTGCCAGCAGTGGGACAGGGGGGCTATTAAGCGAGCAGTACGTC.

This clonotype turned up a few times. The chain is built from TRBV7-2 and TRBJ2-5; 7 bases align to TRBD2. V was pared by 2 bases and J by 1 base, with 10 bases of the junction left unmatched. Germline CDR1 reads SGHTA; CDR2 reads FQGNSA. The CDR3 covers 17 residues. CDR3: CASSLPGVAGPQETQYF. In DNA form, the CDR3 reads TGTGCCAGCAGCTTACCCGGGGTAGCGGGCCCCCAAGAGACCCAGTACTTC. Based on the CDR3 plus reference TRBV7-2 and TRBJ2-5, the full variable domain is GAGVSQSPSNKVTEKGKDVELRCDPISGHTALYWYRQSLGQGLEFLIYFQGNSAPDKSGLPSDRFSAERTGGSVSTLTIQRTQQEDSAVYLCASSLPGVAGPQETQYFGPGTRLLVL.

This clonotype appeared a few times. The chain is built from TRBV6-2 or TRBV6-3 and TRBJ2-1, with 9 bases identical to TRBD1. From germline, CDR1 is MNHEY and CDR2 SVGEGT. The junction had 9 bases not matched to a gene; V was cut back by 6 bases and J by 9 bases. CDR3 length: 14 residues. DNA for the CDR3: TGTGCCAGCAGGGGACAGGGTCAGGGATTTGAGCAGTTCTTC. Protein sequence: CASRGQGQGFEQFF.

Of note for this clonotype: The conserved phenylalanine or tryptophan normally closing the CDR3 is absent here, so this likely arose from a read error. The genes are TRBV5-1 and TRBJ2-1; 7 bases agree with TRBD2. The CDR3 contains 15 residues. With V trimmed by 0 bases and J by 10 bases, 10 bases remained unmatched. CDR1 SGHRS and CDR2 YFSETQ come from the germline V gene. In DNA, the CDR3 is TGCGCCAGCAGCTTGGGTCTAGCGGTGGGGGTGGAGCAGTTCTTG. This gives the protein CASSLGLAVGVEQFL.

The chain couples TRBV5-4 to TRBJ1-1; 8 bases align to TRBD1. J gave up 1 base and V 0 bases, and 2 bases lay outside the gene matches. CDR3 size: 15 residues. CDR1 is SGHNT, CDR2 YYREEE, per germline (reference sequence). The CDR3 sequence is CASSLDGTGNTEAFF. The CDR3 nucleotides are TGTGCCAGCAGCTTGGATGGGACAGGGAACACTGAAGCTTTCTTT.

The sample holds a few counts of this clonotype. The V and J genes are TRBV4-3 and TRBJ2-1, with 15 bases matching TRBD2. With V trimmed by 0 bases and J by 9 bases, 6 bases remained unmatched. The CDR3 has 17 amino acids. In germline, CDR1 is LGHNA, CDR2 YSLEER. In DNA form, the CDR3 reads TGCGCCAGCAGCCAAGATGGGCCGGGACTAGCGGGAGGTGAGCAGTTCTTC. Translated, it gives CASSQDGPGLAGGEQFF.

The chain recombines TRBV3-1 with TRBJ1-6, with TRBD1 identical over 7 bases. V lost 4 bases, J lost 5 bases, and 5 bases stayed unmatched. The CDR3 is 15 residues long. Germline V CDR1 and CDR2: LGHDT, YNNKEL (reference sequence). CDR3 sequence (DNA): TGTGCCAGCAGCCTAGGGGGCATGGATAATTCACCCCTCCACTTT. Its translation: CASSLGGMDNSPLHF.

This clonotype was detected only a few times. The gene calls are TRBV6-5 and TRBJ1-2, with 8 bases aligning to TRBD1. This CDR3 has 17 residues. The V gene's germline CDR1 is MNHEY and CDR2 SVGAGI. J was trimmed by 1 base and V by 0 bases; bases with no gene match: 7. The CDR3 DNA is TGTGCCAGCAGTTACTCCAACAGGGGGACTTTTAACTATGGCTACACCTTC. Amino acids: CASSYSNRGTFNYGYTF.

This clonotype was counted at least ten times. This chain connects TRBV20-1 to TRBJ2-3; 9 nucleotides align to TRBD1. The CDR3 is 15 residues long. V trimming: 2 bases; J trimming: 2 bases; junction bases outside the gene matches: 5. The germline CDR1 and CDR2 sequences are DFQATT and SNEGSKA (reference sequence). In DNA form, the CDR3 reads TGCAGTGCTAGAAGACAGGGGGATTCCACAGATACGCAGTATTTT. Amino acid sequence: CSARRQGDSTDTQYF.

V and J are TRBV10-3 and TRBJ1-6; TRBD1 matches 7 bases. The CDR3 length is 14 residues. CDR1 is ENHRY, CDR2 SYGVKD, per germline. The V and J ends lost 10 bases and 8 bases, in that order; junction bases with no gene match: 11. CDR3 in amino acids: CATSRTGSDSPLHF. As DNA, the CDR3 is TGTGCCACCTCAAGGACAGGTTCGGATTCACCCCTCCACTTT.

The V gene is TRBV4-2, the J gene TRBJ1-6; D remains unclear. Germline V lookup: CDR1 LGHNA, CDR2 YNFKEQ. The CDR3 extends over 15 amino acids. V was clipped by 0 bases and J by 6 bases, with 9 bases between them. CDR3 protein: CASSQDGPVNSPLHF. In DNA, the CDR3 is TGTGCCAGCAGCCAAGATGGGCCGGTTAATTCACCCCTCCACTTT.

The chain combines TRBV2 with TRBJ2-6; TRBD1 agrees at 9 bases. CDR1 is SNHLY, CDR2 FYNNEI, per germline. V lost 5 bases, J lost 6 bases, and 17 bases stayed unmatched. The CDR3 runs 19 residues. The CDR3 is CASSWKPGQGIQTANVLTF. CDR3 nucleotide sequence: TGTGCCAGCAGTTGGAAGCCGGGACAGGGAATTCAAACGGCCAACGTCCTGACTTTC.